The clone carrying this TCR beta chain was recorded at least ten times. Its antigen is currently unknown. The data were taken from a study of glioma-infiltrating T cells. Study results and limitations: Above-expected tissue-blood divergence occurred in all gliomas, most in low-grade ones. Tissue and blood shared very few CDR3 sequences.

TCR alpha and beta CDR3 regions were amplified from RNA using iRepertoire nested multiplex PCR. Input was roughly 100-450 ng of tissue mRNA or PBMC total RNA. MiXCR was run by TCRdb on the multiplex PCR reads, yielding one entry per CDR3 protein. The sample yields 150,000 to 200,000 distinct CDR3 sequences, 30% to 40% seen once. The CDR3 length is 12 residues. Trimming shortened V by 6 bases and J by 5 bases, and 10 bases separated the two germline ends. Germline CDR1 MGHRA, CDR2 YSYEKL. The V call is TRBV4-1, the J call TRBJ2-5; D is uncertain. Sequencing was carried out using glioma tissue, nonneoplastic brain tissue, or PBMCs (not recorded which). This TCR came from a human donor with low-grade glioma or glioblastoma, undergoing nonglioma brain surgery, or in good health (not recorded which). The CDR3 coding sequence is TGCGCCAGCAGTGTAGTCGGGGAGACCCAGTACTTC. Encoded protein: CASSVVGETQYF.